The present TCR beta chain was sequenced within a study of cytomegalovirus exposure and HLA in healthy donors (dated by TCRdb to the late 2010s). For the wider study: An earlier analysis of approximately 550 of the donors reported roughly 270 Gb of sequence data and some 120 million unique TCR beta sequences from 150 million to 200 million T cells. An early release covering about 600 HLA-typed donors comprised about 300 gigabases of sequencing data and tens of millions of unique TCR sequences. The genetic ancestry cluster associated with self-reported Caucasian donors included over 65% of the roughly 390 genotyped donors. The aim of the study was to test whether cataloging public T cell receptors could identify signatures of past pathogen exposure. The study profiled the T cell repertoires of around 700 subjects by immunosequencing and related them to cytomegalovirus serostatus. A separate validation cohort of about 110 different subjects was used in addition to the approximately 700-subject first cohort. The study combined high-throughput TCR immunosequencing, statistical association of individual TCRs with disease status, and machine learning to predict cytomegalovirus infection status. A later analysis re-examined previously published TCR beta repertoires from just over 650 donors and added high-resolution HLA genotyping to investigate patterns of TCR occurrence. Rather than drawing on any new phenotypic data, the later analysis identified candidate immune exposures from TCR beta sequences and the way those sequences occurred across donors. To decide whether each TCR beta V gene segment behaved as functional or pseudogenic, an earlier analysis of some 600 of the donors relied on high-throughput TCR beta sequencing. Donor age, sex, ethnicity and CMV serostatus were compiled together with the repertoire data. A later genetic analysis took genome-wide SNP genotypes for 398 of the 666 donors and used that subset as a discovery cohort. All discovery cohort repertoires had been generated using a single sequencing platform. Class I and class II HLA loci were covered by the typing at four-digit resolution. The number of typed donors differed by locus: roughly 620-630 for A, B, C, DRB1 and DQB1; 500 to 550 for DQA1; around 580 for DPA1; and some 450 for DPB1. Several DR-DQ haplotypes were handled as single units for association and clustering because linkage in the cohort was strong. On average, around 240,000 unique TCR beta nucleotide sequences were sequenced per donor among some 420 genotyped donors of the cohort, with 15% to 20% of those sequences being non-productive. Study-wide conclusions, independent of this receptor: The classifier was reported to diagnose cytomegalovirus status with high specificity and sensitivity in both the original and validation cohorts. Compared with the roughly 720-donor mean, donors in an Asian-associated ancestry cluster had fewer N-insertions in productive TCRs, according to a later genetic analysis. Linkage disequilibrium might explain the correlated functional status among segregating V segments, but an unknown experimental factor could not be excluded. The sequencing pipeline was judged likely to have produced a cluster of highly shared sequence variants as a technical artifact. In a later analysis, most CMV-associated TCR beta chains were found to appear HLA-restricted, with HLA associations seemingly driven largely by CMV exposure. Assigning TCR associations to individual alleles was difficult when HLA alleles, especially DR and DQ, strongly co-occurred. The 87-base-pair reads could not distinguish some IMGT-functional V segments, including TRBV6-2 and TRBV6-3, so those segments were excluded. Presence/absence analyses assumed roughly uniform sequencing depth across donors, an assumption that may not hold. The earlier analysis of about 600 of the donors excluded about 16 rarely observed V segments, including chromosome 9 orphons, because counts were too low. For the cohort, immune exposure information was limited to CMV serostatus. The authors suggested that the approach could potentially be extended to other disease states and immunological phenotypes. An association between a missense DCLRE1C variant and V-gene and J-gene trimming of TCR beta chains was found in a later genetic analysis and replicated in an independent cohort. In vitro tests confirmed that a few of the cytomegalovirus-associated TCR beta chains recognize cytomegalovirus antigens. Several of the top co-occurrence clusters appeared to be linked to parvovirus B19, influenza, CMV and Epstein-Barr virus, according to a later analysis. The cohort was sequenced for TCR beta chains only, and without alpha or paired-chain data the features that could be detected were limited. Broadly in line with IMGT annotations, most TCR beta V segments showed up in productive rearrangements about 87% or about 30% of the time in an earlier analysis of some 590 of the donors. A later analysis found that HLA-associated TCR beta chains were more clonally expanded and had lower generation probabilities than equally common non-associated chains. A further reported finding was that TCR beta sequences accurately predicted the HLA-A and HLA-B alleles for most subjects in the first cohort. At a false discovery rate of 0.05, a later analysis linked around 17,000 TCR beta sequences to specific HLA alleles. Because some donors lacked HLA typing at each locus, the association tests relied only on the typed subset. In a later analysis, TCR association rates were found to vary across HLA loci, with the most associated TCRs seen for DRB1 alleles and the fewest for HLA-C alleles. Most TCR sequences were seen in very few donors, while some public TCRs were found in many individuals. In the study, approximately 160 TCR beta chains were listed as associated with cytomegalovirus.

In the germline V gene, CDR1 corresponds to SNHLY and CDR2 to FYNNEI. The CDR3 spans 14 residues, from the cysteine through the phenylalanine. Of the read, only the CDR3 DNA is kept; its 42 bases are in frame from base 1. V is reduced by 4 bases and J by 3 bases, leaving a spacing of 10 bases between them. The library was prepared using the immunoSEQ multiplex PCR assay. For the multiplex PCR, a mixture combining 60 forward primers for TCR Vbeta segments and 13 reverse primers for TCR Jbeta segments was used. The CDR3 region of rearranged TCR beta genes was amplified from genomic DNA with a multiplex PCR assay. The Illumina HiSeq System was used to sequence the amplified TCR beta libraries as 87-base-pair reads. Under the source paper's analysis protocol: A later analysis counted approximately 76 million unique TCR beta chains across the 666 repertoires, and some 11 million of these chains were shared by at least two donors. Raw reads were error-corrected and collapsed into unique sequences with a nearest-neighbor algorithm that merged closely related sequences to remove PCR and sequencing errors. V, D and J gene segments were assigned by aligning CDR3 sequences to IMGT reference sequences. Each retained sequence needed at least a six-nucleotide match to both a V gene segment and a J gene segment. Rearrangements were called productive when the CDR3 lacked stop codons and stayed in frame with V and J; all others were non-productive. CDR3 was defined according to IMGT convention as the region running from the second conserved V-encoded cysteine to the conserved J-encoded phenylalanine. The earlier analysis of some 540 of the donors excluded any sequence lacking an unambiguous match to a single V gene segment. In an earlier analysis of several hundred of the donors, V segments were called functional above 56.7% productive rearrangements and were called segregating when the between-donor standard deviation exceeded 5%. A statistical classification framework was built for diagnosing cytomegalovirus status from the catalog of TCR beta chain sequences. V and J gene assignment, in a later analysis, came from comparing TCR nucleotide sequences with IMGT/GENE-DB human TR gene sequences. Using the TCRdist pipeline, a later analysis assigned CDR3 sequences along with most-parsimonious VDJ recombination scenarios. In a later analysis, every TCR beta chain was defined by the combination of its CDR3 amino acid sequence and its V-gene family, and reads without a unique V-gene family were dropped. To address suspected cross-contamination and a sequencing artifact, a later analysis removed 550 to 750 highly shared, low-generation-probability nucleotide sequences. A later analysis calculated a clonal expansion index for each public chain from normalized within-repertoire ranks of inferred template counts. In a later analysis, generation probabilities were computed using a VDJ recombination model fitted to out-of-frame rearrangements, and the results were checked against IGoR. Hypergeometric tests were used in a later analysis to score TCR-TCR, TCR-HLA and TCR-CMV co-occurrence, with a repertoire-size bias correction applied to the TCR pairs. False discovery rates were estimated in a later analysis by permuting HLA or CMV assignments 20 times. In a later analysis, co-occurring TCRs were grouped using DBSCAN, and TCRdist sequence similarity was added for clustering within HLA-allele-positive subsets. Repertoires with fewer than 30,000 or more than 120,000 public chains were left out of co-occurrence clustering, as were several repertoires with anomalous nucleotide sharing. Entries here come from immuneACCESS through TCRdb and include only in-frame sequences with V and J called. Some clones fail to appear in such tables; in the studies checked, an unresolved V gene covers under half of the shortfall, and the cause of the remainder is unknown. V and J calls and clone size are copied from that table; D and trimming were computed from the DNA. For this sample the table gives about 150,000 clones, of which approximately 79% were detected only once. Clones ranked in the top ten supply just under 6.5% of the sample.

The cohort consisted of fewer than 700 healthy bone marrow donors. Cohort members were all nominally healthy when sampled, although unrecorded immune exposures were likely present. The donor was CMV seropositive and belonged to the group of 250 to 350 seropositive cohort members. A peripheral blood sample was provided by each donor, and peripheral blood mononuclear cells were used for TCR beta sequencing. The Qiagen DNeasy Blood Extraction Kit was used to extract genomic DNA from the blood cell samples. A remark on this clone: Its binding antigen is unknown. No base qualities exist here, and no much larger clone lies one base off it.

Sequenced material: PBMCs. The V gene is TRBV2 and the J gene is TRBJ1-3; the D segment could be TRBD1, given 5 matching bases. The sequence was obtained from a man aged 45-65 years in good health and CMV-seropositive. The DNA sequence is TGTGCCAGCAGTGTACAGGATATTGGAAACACCATATATTTT. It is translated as CASSVQDIGNTIYF.